This T cell receptor (beta chain) derives from a study of blood T cell repertoires in COVID-19. Turning to the study itself: Both acute and convalescent COVID-19 samples were obtained from the United States, Italy and Spain. PBMCs, B-cell-depleted T cells, or T cells were the source of the cDNA or gDNA that made up the material.

The CDR3 has 17 amino acids. Germline CDR1 and CDR2: PRHDT and FYEKMQ (reference sequence). V lost 5 bases, J lost 1 base, and 12 bases stayed unmatched. Original data processing: Reference gene primer amplification gave nucleated cell count estimates. The data were produced by immunoSEQ multiplex PCR, yet TCRdb's version contains in-frame clones alone and is incomplete. V and J calls and clone size are copied from that table; D and trimming were computed from the DNA. This repertoire shows about 260,000 clones, roughly 80% found once; its top ten account for 4.2%. This clonotype was obtained from a man in his 60s with acute or convalescent COVID-19. Sequenced input: peripheral blood. The J gene is TRBJ1-1, the V gene TRBV13; 8 nucleotides agree with TRBD1. CDR3 DNA: TGTGCCAGCAGCGGCAGGGGGCCAGATCTTTGGAACACTGAAGCTTTCTTT. Translating gives CASSGRGPDLWNTEAFF.